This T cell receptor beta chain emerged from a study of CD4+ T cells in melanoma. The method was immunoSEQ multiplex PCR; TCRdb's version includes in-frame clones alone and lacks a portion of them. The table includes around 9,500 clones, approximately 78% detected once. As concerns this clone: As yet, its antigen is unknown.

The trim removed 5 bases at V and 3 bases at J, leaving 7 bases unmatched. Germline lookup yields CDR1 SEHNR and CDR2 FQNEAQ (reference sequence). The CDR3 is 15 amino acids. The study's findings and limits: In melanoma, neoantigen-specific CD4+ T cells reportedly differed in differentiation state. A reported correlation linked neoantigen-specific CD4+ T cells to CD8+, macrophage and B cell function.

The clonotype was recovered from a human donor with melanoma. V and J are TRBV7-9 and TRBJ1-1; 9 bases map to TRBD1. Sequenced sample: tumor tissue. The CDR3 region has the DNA TGTGCCAGCAGCCCAGGACAGGGGCTCGACACTGAAGCTTTCTTT. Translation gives CASSPGQGLDTEAFF.